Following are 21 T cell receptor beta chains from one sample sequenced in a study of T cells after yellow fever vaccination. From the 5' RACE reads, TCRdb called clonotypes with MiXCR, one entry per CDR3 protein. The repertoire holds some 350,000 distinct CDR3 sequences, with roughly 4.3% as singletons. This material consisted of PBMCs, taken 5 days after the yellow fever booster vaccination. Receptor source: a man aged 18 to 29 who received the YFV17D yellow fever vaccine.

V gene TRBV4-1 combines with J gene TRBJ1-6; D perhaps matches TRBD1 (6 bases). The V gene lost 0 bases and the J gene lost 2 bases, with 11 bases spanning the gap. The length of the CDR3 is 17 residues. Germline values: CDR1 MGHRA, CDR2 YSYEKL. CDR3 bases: TGCGCCAGCAGCCAAGACACAGGGAGGGCCTATAATTCACCCCTCCACTTT. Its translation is CASSQDTGRAYNSPLHF.

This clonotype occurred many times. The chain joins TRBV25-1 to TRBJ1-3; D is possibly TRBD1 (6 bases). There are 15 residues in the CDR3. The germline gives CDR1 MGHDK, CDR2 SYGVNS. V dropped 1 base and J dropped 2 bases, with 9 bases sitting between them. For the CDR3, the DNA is TGTGCCAGCAGTGAATGGGGGCTAGCTGGAAACACCATATATTTT. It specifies CASSEWGLAGNTIYF.

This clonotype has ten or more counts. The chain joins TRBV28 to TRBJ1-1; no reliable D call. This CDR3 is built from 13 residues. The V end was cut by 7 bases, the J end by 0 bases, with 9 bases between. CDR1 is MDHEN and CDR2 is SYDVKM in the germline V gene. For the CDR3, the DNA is TGTGCCAGCAAACGCGGAATGAACACTGAAGCTTTCTTT. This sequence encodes CASKRGMNTEAFF.

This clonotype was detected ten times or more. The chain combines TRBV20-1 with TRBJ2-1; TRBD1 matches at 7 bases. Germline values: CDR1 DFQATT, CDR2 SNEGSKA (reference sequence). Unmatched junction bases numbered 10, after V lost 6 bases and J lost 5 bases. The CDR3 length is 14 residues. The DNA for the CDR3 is TGCAGTGCCCCGCGACAGGGCGCCGACAATGAGCAGTTCTTC. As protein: CSAPRQGADNEQFF.

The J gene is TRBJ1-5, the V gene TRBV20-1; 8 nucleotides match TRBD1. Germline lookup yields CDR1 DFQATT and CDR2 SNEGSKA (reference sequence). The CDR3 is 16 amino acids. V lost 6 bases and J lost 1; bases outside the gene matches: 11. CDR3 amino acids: CSASQGGGWSNQPQHF. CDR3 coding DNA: TGCAGTGCGTCACAGGGGGGTGGGTGGAGCAATCAGCCCCAGCATTTT.

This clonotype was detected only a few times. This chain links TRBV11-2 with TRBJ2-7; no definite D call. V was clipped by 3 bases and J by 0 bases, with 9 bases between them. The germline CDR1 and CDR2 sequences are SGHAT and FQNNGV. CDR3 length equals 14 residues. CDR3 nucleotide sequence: TGTGCCAGCAGCTTGACCCTTAGCTCCTACGAGCAGTACGTC. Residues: CASSLTLSSYEQYV.

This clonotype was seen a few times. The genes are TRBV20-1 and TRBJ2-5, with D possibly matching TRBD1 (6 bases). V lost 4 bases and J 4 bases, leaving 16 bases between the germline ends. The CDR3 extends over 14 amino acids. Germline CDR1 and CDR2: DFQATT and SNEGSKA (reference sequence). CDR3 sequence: CSATAGQRIETQYF. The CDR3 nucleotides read TGCAGTGCTACGGCCGGACAGCGCATAGAGACCCAGTACTTC.

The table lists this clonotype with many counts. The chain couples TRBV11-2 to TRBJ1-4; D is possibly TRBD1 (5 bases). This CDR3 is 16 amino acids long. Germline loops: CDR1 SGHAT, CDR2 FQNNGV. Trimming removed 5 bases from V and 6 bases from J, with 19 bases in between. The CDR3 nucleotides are TGTGCCAGCAGCGAGAACCCCGACAGCCGTTATGAAAAACTGTTTTTT. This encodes CASSENPDSRYEKLFF. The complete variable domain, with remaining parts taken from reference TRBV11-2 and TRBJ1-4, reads EAGVAQSPRYKIIEKRQSVAFWCNPISGHATLYWYQQILGQGPKLLIQFQNNGVVDDSQLPKDRFSAERLKGVDSTLKIQPAKLEDSAVYLCASSENPDSRYEKLFFGSGTQLSVL.

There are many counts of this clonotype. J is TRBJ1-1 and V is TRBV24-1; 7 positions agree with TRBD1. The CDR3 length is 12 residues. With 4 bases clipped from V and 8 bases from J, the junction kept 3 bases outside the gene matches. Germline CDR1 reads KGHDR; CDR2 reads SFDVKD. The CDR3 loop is CATSDTDREAFF. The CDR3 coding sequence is TGTGCCACCAGTGACACGGACAGGGAAGCTTTCTTT.

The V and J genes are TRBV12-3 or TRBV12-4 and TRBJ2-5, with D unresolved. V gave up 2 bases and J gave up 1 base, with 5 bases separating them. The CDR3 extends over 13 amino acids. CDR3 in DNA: TGTGCCAGCAGTTTAAGCTTCCAAGAGACCCAGTACTTC. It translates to CASSLSFQETQYF.

The CDR3 loop reads CASISPGGNYGYTF. CDR3 bases: TGTGCCAGCATTTCTCCGGGCGGGAACTATGGCTACACCTTC. J is TRBJ1-2 and V is TRBV6-5; D gene uncertain. V was trimmed by 7 bases and J by 2 bases, leaving 14 bases between them. This CDR3 is 14 amino acids long. From germline, CDR1 is MNHEY and CDR2 SVGAGI.

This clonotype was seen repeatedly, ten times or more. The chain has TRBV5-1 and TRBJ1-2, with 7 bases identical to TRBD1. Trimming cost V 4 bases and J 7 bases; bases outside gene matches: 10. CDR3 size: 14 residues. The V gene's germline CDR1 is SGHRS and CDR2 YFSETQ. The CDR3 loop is CASSLITGERGYTF. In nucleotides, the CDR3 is TGCGCCAGCAGCCTGATAACAGGGGAACGTGGCTACACCTTC.

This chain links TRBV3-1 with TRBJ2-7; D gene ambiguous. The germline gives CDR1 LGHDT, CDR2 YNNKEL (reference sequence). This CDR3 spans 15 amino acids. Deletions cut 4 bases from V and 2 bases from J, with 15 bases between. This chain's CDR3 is CASSPSEVVPYEQYV. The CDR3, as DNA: TGTGCCAGCAGCCCATCTGAGGTAGTTCCCTACGAGCAGTACGTC.

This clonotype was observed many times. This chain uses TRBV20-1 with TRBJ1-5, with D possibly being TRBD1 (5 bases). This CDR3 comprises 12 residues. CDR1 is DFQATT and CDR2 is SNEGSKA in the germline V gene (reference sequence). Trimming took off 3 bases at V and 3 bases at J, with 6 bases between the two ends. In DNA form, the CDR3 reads TGCAGTGCTAGCAGGGCCAATCAGCCCCAGCATTTT. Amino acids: CSASRANQPQHF.

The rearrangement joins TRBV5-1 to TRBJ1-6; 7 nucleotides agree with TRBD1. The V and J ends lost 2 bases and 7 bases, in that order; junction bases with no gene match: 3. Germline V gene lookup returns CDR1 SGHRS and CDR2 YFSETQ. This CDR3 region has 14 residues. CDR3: CASSFPGQNSPLHF. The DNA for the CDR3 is TGCGCCAGCAGCTTTCCGGGACAGAATTCACCCCTCCACTTT.

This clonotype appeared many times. The CDR3 region has the DNA TGTGCCAGCTCACCGGGACAGGGGGGGTCCTACGAGCAGTACGTC. Translation gives CASSPGQGGSYEQYV. The chain links TRBV18 to TRBJ2-7, with TRBD1 matching 11 bases. CDR1 is KGHSH, CDR2 LQKENI, per germline. V shed 3 bases, J shed 1 base, and the junction held 2 bases outside the gene matches. The CDR3 loop spans 15 amino acids.

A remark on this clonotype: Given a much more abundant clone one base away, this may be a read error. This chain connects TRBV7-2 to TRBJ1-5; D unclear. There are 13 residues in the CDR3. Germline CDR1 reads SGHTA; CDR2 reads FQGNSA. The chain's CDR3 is CARSLFINQPQHF. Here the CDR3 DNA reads TGTGCCAGAAGCTTATTTATCAATCAGCCCCAGCATTTT.

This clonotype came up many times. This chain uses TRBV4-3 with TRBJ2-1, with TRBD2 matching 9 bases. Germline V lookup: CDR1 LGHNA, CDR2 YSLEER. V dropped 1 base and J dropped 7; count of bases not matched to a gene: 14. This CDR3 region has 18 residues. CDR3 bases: TGCGCCAGCAGCCAAGCTAGCGGGGCCACAATAGGGGGGAATGAGCAGTTCTTC. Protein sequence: CASSQASGATIGGNEQFF.

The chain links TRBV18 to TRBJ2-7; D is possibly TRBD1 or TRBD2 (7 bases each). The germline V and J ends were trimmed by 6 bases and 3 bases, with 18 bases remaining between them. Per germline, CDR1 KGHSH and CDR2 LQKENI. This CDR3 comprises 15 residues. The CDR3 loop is CASSDRGGGLYEQYF. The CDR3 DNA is TGTGCCAGCTCGGACCGGGGAGGGGGCCTCTACGAGCAGTACTTC.

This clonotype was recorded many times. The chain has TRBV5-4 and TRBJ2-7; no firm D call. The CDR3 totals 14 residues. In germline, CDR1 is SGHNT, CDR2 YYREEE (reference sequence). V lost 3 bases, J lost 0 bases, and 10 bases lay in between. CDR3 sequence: CASSSIDDSYEQYV. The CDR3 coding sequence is TGTGCCAGCAGCTCGATAGACGACTCCTACGAGCAGTACGTC.

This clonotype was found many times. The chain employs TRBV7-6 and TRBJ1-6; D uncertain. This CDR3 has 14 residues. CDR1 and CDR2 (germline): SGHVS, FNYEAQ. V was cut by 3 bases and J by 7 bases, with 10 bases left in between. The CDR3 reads CASSFALWNSPLHF. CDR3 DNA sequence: TGTGCCAGCAGCTTTGCCCTATGGAATTCACCCCTCCACTTT. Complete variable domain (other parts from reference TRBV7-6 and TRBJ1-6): GAGVSQSPRYKVTKRGQDVALRCDPISGHVSLYWYRQALGQGPEFLTYFNYEAQQDKSGLPNDRFSAERPEGSISTLTIQRTEQRDSAMYRCASSFALWNSPLHFGNGTRLTVT.